Given below is one T cell receptor (beta chain) in context. PCR amplification relied on 60 Vbeta primers (plus 13 Jbeta primers). Here immunoSEQ multiplex PCR was the method, and the copy in TCRdb shows in-frame clones only, minus some. This table has under 150,000 clones, approximately 80% appearing once. The sample belongs to a study of cytomegalovirus exposure and HLA in healthy donors. CDR1 is SEHNR and CDR2 is FQNEAQ in the germline V gene (reference sequence). CDR3 length: 16 amino acids. V gave up 5 bases and J gave up 5 bases; unmatched junction bases: 13. Material: PBMCs. V is TRBV7-9 and J is TRBJ2-7; 9 bases agree with TRBD1. This clonotype was sampled from a girl aged 2 to 10 in good health and CMV-seronegative. CDR3 coding DNA: TGTGCCAGCAGCCCGCCCCCCGGGACAGGGAGGAACGAGCAGTACTTC. Translating it yields CASSPPPGTGRNEQYF.